This T cell receptor (beta chain) appears in the sequencing data of a study of shared clonotypes between healthy human individuals. Study-wide points: Despite large depth, rarefaction showed incomplete sorted-subset sequencing.

The CDR3 has 15 residues. Trimming removed 5 bases from V and 6 bases from J; junction bases left unmatched: 10. Germline lookup yields CDR1 SGHVS and CDR2 FQNEAQ. To note about this clone: The antigen remains unidentified.

Generated by immunoSEQ multiplex PCR, the TCRdb table keeps only in-frame clones and is missing some. Among roughly 700,000 clones listed, around two thirds were seen once. Sequencing was performed on memory CD4+ T cells sorted from blood. This sample's subset: CD45RA-negative fraction. The sequence came from a woman aged 30 to 39 in good health. The rearrangement joins TRBV7-8 to TRBJ1-5; 7 positions match TRBD1. CDR3 in DNA: TGTGCCAGCAGCCATAGCCGACAGGGCGGTCAGCCCCAGCATTTT. The encoded protein is CASSHSRQGGQPQHF.